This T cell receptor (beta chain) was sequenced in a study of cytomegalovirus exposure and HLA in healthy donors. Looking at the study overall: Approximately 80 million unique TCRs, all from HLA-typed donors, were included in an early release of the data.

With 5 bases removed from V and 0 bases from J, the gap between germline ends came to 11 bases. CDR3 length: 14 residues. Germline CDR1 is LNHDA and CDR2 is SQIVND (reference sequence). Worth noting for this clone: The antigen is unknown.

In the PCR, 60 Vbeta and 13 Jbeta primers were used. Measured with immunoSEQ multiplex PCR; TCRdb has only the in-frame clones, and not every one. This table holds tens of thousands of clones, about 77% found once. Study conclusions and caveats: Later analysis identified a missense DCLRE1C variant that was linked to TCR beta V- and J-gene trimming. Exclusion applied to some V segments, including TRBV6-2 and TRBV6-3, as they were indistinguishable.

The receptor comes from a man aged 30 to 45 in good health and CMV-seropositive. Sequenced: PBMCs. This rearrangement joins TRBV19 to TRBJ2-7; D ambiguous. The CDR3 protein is CASSSPASSYEQYF. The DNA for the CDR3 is TGTGCCAGTAGTTCCCCAGCTAGCTCCTACGAGCAGTACTTC.